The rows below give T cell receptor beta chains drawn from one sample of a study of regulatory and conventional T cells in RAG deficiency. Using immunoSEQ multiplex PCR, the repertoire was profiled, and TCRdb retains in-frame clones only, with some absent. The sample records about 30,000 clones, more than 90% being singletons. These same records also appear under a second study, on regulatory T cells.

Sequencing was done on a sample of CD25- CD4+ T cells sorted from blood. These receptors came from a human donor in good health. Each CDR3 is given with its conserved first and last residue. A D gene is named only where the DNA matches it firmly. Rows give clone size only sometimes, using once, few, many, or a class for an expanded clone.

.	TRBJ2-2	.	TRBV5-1	CASKPEATGELFF	TGCGCCAGTAAACCAGAGGCCACCGGGGAGCTGTTTTTT
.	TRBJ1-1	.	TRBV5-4	CASSLDRKVREAFF	TGTGCCAGCAGCCTGGACAGAAAGGTACGCGAAGCTTTCTTT
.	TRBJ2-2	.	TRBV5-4	CASSLVGPAGHTGELFF	TGTGCCAGCAGCTTGGTCGGCCCGGCAGGCCACACCGGGGAGCTGTTTTTT
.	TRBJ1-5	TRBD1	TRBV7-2	CASSSQQGSPGNQPQHF	TGTGCCAGCAGCTCACAACAGGGGAGTCCCGGCAATCAGCCCCAGCATTTT
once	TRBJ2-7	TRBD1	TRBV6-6	CASRDTAGTGRIQYF	TGTGCCAGCAGAGACACCGCCGGGACAGGGCGAATCCAGTACTTC
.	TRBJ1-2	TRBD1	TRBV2	CASRDRSGNLYGYTF	TGTGCCAGCAGGGACAGGTCAGGAAATCTTTATGGCTACACCTTC
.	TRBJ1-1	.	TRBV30	CAERQIFNTEAFF	TGTGCAGAAAGACAGATCTTTAACACTGAAGCTTTCTTT
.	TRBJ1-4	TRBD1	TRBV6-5	CASRFGTGRGEKLFF	TGTGCCAGCAGATTCGGGACAGGGAGGGGTGAAAAACTGTTTTTT
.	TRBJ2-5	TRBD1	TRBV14	CASSQVKGQGGQETQYF	TGTGCCAGCAGCCAAGTAAAGGGACAGGGGGGTCAAGAGACCCAGTACTTC
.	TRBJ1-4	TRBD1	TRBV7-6	CASSPGRTGFNEKLFF	TGTGCCAGCAGCCCTGGGAGGACAGGCTTTAATGAAAAACTGTTTTTT
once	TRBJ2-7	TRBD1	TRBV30	CAWTGERQGGHSYEQYF	TGTGCCTGGACGGGAGAACGACAGGGGGGCCACTCCTACGAGCAGTACTTC
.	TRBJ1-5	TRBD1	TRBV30	CAWSALGQGLNQPQHF	TGTGCCTGGAGTGCCCTGGGACAGGGGTTAAATCAGCCCCAGCATTTT
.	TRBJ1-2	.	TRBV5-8	CASTDGGAGFNGYTF	TGTGCCAGCACCGACGGAGGGGCAGGGTTCAATGGCTACACCTTC
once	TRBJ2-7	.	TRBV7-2	CASRRTIYYEQYF	TGTGCCAGCAGGAGGACAATCTACTACGAGCAGTACTTC
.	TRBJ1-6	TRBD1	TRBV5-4	CASSWRTGLNSPLHF	TGTGCCAGCAGTTGGCGGACAGGGTTGAATTCACCCCTCCACTTT
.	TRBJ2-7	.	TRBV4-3	CASSQDPIGGDEQYF	TGCGCCAGCAGCCAAGATCCCATTGGAGGGGACGAGCAGTACTTC
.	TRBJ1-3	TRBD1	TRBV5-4	CASSLVEGTGGSGNTIYF	TGTGCCAGCAGCTTGGTAGAGGGGACAGGAGGGTCTGGAAACACCATATATTTT
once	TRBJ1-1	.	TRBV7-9	CASKSKARGGMNTEAFF	TGTGCCAGCAAATCCAAGGCGCGGGGGGGTATGAACACTGAAGCTTTCTTT
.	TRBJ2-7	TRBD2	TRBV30	CAWSVRASGGLFDEQYF	TGTGCCTGGAGTGTACGGGCTAGCGGGGGCCTTTTTGATGAGCAGTACTTC
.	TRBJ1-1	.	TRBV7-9	CASSLAGVTEAFF	TGTGCCAGCAGCTTAGCAGGGGTAACTGAAGCTTTCTTT
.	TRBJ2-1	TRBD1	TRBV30	CAWSVKGTGSYNEQFF	TGTGCCTGGAGTGTAAAGGGGACAGGGTCCTACAATGAGCAGTTCTTC
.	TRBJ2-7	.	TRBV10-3	CATAGLTSSYEQYF	TGTGCCACCGCGGGACTTACGAGCTCCTACGAGCAGTACTTC
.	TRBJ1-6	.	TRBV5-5	CASSHTGISSPLHF	TGTGCCAGCAGCCATACGGGGATTTCTTCACCCCTCCACTTT
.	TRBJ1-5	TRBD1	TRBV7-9	CASSLGQGNQPQHF	TGTGCCAGCAGCTTAGGACAGGGGAATCAGCCCCAGCATTTT
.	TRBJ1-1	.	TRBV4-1	CNPSWGPTEAFF	TGCAACCCCAGTTGGGGGCCCACTGAAGCTTTCTTT
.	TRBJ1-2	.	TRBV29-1	CSVEERAGRFYGYTF	TGCAGCGTTGAAGAAAGGGCAGGGAGGTTCTATGGCTACACCTTC
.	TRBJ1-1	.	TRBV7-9	CASSYRGGAGADRAFF	TGTGCCAGCAGCTACCGGGGGGGGGCAGGGGCCGACAGGGCTTTCTTT
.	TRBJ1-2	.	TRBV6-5	CASRLLDSLYGYTF	TGTGCCAGCAGATTACTGGACAGTCTCTATGGCTACACCTTC
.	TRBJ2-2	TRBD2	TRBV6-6	CASSFGTSDTGELFF	TGTGCCAGCAGTTTCGGGACTAGCGACACCGGGGAGCTGTTTTTT
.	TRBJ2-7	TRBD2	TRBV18	CASSPQLAGESEQYF	TGTGCCAGCTCACCACAGCTAGCGGGAGAATCCGAGCAGTACTTC
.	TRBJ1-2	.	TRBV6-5	CASIGPGVGYGYTF	TGTGCCAGCATCGGTCCAGGGGTAGGCTATGGCTACACCTTC
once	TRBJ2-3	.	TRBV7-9	CASSLGLQDTDTQYF	TGTGCCAGCAGCCTGGGGCTGCAGGACACAGATACGCAGTATTTT
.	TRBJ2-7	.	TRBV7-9	CASSSTDYEQYF	TGTGCCAGCAGCTCGACAGACTACGAGCAGTACTTC
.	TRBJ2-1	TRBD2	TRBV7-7	CASSLGIAGGPYNEQFF	TGTGCTAGCAGCTTAGGTATAGCGGGGGGACCGTACAATGAGCAGTTCTTC
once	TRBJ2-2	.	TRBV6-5	CASTHGGNTGELFF	TGTGCCAGCACCCACGGGGGGAACACCGGGGAGCTGTTTTTT
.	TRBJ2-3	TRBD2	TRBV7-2	CASIRTSGNARDTQYF	TGTGCCAGCATCCGGACTAGCGGGAACGCCAGGGATACGCAGTATTTT
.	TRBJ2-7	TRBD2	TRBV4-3	CASSQEATSGMYEQYF	TGCGCCAGCAGCCAAGAAGCGACTAGCGGGATGTACGAGCAGTACTTC
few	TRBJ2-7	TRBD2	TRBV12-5	CASGAGLAVSYEQYF	TGTGCTAGTGGAGCGGGACTAGCGGTTTCCTACGAGCAGTACTTC
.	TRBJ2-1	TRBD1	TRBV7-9	CASSYTGTGAYEQFF	TGTGCCAGCAGTTATACCGGGACAGGGGCGTATGAGCAGTTCTTC
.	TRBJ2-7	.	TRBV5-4	CASNHHGGGRPYEQYF	TGTGCCAGCAACCATCATGGGGGGGGGCGACCCTACGAGCAGTACTTC
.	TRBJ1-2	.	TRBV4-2	CASSQDGGRGGYTF	TGTGCCAGCAGCCAAGATGGGGGTCGGGGGGGCTACACCTTC